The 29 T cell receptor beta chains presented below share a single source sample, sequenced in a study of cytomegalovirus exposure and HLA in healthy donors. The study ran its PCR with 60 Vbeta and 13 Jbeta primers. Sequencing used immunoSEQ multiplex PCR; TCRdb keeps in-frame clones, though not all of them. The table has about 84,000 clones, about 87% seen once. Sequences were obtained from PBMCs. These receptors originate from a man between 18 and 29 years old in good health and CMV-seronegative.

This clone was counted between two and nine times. The CDR3 nucleotides are TGTGCCAGCAGTACCAAGATGACAGGCACTGAAGCTTTCTTT. Its translation: CASSTKMTGTEAFF. The V gene is TRBV6-6, the J gene TRBJ1-1, with TRBD1 as a possible D gene (6 bases). The CDR3 loop spans 14 amino acids. V lost 5 bases and J 4 bases, leaving 14 bases between the germline ends. Germline CDR1 is MNHNY and CDR2 is SVGAGI (reference sequence).

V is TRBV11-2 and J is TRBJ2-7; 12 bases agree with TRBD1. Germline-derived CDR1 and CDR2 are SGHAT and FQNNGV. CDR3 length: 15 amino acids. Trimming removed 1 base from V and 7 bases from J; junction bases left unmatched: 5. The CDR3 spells CASSLGGQGAGEQYF. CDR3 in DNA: TGTGCCAGCAGCTTAGGGGGACAGGGGGCAGGGGAGCAGTACTTC.

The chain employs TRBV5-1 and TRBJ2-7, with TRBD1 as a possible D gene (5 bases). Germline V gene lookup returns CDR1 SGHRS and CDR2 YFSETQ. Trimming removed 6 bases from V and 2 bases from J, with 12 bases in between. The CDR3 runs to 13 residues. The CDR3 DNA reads TGCGCCAGCAACAAGGACACGGCCTACGAGCAGTACTTC. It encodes CASNKDTAYEQYF.

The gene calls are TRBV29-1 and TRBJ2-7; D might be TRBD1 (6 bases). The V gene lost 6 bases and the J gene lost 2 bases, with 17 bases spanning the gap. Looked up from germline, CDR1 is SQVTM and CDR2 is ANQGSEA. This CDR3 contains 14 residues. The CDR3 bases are TGCAGCGTCGCTTACTACAGGGAGACCTACGAGCAGTACTTC. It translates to CSVAYYRETYEQYF.

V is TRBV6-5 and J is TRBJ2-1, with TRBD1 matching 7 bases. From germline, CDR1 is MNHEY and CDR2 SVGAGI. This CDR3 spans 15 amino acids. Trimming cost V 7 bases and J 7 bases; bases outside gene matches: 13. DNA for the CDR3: TGTGCCAGCAACGACAGGGCCGGGCACGGTAATGAGCAGTTCTTC. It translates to CASNDRAGHGNEQFF.

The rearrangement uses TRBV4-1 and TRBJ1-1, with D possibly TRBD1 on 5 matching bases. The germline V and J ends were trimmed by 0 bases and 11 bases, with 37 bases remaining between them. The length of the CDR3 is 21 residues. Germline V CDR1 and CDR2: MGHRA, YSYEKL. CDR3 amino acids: CASSQDGRKKGRAGGQRGAFF. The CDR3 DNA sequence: TGCGCCAGCAGCCAAGATGGTAGGAAGAAGGGGAGGGCCGGTGGACAAAGAGGCGCTTTCTTT.

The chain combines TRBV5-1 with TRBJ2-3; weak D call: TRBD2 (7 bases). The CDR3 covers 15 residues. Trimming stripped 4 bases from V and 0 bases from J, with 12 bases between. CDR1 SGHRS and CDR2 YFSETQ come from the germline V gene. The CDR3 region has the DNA TGCGCCAGCAGCCGGACTAGGGGGAGCACAGATACGCAGTATTTT. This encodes CASSRTRGSTDTQYF.

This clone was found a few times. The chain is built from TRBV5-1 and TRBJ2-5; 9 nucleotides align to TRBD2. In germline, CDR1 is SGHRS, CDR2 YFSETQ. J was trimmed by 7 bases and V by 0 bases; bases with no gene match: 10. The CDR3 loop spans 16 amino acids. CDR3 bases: TGCGCCAGCAGCTTGGCTCCGGGACTAGCTCGAGGGACCCAGTACTTC. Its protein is CASSLAPGLARGTQYF. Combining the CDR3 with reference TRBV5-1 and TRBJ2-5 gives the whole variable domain KAGVTQTPRYLIKTRGQQVTLSCSPISGHRSVSWYQQTPGQGLQFLFEYFSETQRNKGNFPGRFSGRQFSNSRSEMNVSTLELGDSALYLCASSLAPGLARGTQYFGPGTRLLVL.

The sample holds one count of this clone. CDR3 loop: CASSLGGTGPYNSPLHF. Here the CDR3 DNA reads TGTGCCAGCAGCTTAGGGGGGACAGGGCCCTATAATTCACCCCTCCACTTT. This chain uses TRBV7-2 with TRBJ1-6, with 9 nucleotides matching TRBD1. The V gene end was trimmed by 1 base and the J gene end by 2 bases; junction bases not matched to a gene: 3. The CDR3 spans 17 residues. CDR1 is SGHTA and CDR2 is FQGNSA in the germline V gene.

CDR3 nucleotide sequence: TGTGCCAGCAGCCGAAATATAGCGGGAGTCGGGGAGCTGTTTTTT. This gives the protein CASSRNIAGVGELFF. V is TRBV5-4 and J is TRBJ2-2; 9 bases fit TRBD2. The CDR3 runs to 15 residues. Per the germline V gene, CDR1 is SGHNT and CDR2 is YYREEE (reference sequence). The J segment lost 7 bases and the V segment lost 4 bases, leaving 8 bases of the junction unmatched.

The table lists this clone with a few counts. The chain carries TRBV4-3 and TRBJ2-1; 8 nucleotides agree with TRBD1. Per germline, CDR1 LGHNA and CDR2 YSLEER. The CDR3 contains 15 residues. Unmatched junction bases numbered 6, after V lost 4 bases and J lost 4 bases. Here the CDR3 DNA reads TGCGCCAGCAGCCTCGGACAGGGATCTTACAATGAGCAGTTCTTC. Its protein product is CASSLGQGSYNEQFF.

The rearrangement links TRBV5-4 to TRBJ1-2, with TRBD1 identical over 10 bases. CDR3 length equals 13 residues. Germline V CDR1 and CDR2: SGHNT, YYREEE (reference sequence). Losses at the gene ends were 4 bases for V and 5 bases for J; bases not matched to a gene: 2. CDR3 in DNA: TGTGCCAGCAGCCGGACAGGGGGATATGGCTACACCTTC. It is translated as CASSRTGGYGYTF.

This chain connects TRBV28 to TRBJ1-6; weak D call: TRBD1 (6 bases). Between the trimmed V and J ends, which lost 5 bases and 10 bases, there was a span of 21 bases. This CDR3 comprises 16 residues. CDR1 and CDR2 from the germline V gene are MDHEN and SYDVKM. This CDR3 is CASSAYWGQGRSPLHF. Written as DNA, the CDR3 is TGTGCCAGCAGTGCCTATTGGGGGCAGGGTCGCTCACCCCTCCACTTT. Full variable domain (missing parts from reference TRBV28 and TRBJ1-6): DVKVTQSSRYLVKRTGEKVFLECVQDMDHENMFWYRQDPGLGLRLIYFSYDVKMKEKGDIPEGYSVSREKKERFSLILESASTNQTSMYLCASSAYWGQGRSPLHFGNGTRLTVT.

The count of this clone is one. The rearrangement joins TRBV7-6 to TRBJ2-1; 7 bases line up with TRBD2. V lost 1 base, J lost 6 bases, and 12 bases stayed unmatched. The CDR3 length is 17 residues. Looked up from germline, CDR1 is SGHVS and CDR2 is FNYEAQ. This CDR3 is CASSLVHRREKGNEQFF. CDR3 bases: TGTGCCAGCAGCTTAGTACATCGGCGGGAGAAGGGCAATGAGCAGTTCTTC.

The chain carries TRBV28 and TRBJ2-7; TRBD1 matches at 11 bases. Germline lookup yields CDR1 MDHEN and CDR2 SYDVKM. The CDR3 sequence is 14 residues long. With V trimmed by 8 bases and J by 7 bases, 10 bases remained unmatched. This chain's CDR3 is CASHDVDRGREQYF. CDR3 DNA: TGTGCCAGCCATGACGTGGACAGGGGGCGAGAGCAGTACTTC. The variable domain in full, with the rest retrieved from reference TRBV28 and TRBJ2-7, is DVKVTQSSRYLVKRTGEKVFLECVQDMDHENMFWYRQDPGLGLRLIYFSYDVKMKEKGDIPEGYSVSREKKERFSLILESASTNQTSMYLCASHDVDRGREQYFGPGTRLTVT.

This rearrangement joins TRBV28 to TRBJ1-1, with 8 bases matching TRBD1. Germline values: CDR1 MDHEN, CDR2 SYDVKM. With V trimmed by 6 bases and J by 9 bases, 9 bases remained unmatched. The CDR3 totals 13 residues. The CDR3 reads CASRSTGVSQAFF. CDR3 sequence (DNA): TGTGCCAGCAGATCGACAGGGGTCTCCCAAGCTTTCTTT.

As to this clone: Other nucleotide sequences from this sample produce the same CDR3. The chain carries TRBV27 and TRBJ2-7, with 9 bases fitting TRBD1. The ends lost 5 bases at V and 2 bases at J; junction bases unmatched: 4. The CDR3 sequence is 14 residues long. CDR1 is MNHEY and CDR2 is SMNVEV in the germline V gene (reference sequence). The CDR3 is CASSNRQGAYEQYF. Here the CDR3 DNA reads TGTGCCAGCAGTAATCGACAGGGGGCCTACGAGCAGTACTTC.

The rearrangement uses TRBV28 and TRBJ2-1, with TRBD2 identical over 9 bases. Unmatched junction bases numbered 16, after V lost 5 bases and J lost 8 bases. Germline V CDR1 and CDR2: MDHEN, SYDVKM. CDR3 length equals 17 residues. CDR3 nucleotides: TGTGCCAGCAGTGCCTTTATTTGGACTAGCGTCGGCGATGAGCAGTTCTTC. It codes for CASSAFIWTSVGDEQFF.

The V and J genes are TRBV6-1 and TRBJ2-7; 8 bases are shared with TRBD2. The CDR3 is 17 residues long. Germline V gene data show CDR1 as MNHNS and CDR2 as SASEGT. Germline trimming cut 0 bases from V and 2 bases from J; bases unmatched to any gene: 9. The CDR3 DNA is TGTGCCAGCAGTGAAGCGCCGGGGGGGGCCCAAACCTACGAGCAGTACTTC. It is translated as CASSEAPGGAQTYEQYF.

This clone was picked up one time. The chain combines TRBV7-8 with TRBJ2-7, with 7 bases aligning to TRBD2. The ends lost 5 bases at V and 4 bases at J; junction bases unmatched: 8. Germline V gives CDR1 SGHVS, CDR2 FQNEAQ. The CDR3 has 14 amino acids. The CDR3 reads CASSPGWGGYEQYF. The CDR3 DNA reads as TGTGCCAGCAGCCCAGGATGGGGGGGATACGAGCAGTACTTC.

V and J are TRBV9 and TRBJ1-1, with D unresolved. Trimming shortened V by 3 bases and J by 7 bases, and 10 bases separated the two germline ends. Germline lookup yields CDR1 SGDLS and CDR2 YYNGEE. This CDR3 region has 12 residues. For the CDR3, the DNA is TGTGCCAGCAGCGCCAGACTGGGTGAAGCTTTCTTT. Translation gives CASSARLGEAFF.

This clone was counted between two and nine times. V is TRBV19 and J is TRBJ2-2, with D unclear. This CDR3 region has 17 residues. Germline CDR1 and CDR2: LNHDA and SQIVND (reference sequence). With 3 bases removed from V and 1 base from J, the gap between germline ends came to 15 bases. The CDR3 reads CASSMTVLGLNTGELFF. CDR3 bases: TGTGCCAGTAGTATGACGGTTCTTGGGCTGAACACCGGGGAGCTGTTTTTT.

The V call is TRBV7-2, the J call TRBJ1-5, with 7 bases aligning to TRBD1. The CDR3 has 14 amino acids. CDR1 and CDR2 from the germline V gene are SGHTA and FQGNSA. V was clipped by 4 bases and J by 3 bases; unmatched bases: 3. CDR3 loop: CASSSGQFNQPQHF. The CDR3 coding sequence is TGTGCCAGCAGCTCGGGACAGTTCAATCAGCCCCAGCATTTT. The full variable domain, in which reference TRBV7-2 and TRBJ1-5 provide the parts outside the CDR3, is GAGVSQSPSNKVTEKGKDVELRCDPISGHTALYWYRQSLGQGLEFLIYFQGNSAPDKSGLPSDRFSAERTGGSVSTLTIQRTQQEDSAVYLCASSSGQFNQPQHFGDGTRLSIL.

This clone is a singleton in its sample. The CDR3 spells CASSPTGSNTGELFF. The CDR3 nucleotides read TGTGCCAGCAGCCCCACAGGGTCCAACACCGGGGAGCTGTTTTTT. The chain has TRBV7-9 and TRBJ2-2; perhaps TRBD1 as D (6 bases). Germline V gene lookup returns CDR1 SEHNR and CDR2 FQNEAQ (reference sequence). The CDR3 sequence is 15 residues long. Trimming shortened V by 5 bases and J by 2 bases, and 12 bases separated the two germline ends.

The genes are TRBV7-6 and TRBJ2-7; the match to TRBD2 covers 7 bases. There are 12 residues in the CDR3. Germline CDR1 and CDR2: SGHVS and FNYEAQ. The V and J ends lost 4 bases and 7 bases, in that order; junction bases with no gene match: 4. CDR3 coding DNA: TGTGCCAGCAGCTCGGGGGAGGGAGAGCAGTACTTC. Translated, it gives CASSSGEGEQYF. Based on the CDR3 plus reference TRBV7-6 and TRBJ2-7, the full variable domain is GAGVSQSPRYKVTKRGQDVALRCDPISGHVSLYWYRQALGQGPEFLTYFNYEAQQDKSGLPNDRFSAERPEGSISTLTIQRTEQRDSAMYRCASSSGEGEQYFGPGTRLTVT.

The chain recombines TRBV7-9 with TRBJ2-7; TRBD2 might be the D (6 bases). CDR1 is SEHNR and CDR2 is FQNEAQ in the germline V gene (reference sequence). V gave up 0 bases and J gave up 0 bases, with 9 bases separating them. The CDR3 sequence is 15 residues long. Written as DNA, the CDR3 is TGTGCCAGCAGCTTAGCCTCGGGAGACTCCTACGAGCAGTACTTC. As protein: CASSLASGDSYEQYF.

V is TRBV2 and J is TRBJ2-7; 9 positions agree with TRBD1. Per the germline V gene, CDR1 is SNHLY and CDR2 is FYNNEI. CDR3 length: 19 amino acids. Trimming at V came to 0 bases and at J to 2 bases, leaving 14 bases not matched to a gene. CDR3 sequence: CASSEAHAWRDRATYEQYF. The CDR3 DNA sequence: TGTGCCAGCAGTGAAGCCCATGCTTGGCGGGACAGGGCAACCTACGAGCAGTACTTC. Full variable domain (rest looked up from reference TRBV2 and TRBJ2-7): EPEVTQTPSHQVTQMGQEVILRCVPISNHLYFYWYRQILGQKVEFLVSFYNNEISEKSEIFDDQFSVERPDGSNFTLKIRSTKLEDSAMYFCASSEAHAWRDRATYEQYFGPGTRLTVT.

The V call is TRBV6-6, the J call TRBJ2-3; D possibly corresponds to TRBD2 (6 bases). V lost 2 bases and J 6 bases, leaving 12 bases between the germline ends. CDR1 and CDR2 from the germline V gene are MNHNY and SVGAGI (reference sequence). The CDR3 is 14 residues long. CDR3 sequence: CASSYRTTADTQYF. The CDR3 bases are TGTGCCAGCAGTTACAGGACTACGGCCGATACGCAGTATTTT.

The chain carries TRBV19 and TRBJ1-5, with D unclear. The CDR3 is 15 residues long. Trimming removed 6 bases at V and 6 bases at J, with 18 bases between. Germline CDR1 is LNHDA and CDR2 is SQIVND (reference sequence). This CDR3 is CASSRRSPKIQPQHF. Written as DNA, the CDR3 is TGTGCCAGTAGCCGTAGATCTCCCAAAATTCAGCCCCAGCATTTT.